One and the same sample provided the 21 T cell receptor beta chains below, sequenced in a study of high-grade serous ovarian cancer treatment subgroups. Tumor samples were taken before definitive surgery or chemotherapy. Sequencing was performed with immunoSEQ multiplex PCR; in TCRdb, only in-frame clones are kept and a portion is missing. In the table there are approximately 5,000 clones, approximately 70% of which are singletons. Source material: tumor tissue. All receptors come from a human donor with high-grade serous ovarian cancer.

This chain links TRBV6-5 with TRBJ2-3; D is perhaps TRBD1 or TRBD2 (5 bases each). V was shortened by 3 bases and J by 4 bases, with 11 bases between the two germline ends. Germline values: CDR1 MNHEY, CDR2 SVGAGI. CDR3 length: 14 amino acids. CDR3 in DNA: TGTGCCAGCAGTTATGGTGGGGGTGCAGATACGCAGTATTTT. Translation: CASSYGGGADTQYF.

The chain carries TRBV4-3 and TRBJ1-6; no clear D. The germline V and J ends were trimmed by 6 bases and 2 bases, with 23 bases remaining between them. Germline values: CDR1 LGHNA, CDR2 YSLEER. This CDR3 comprises 19 residues. The CDR3 bases are TGCGCCAGCAGTCCACACCCGTACACAACCATGACCTATAATTCACCCCTCCACTTT. Protein: CASSPHPYTTMTYNSPLHF.

This clone has more than one count but fewer than ten. CDR3 bases: TGCGCCAGCAGCTTGGGACTAAACACTGAAGCTTTCTTT. Translated: CASSLGLNTEAFF. The chain carries TRBV5-1 and TRBJ1-1; D gene uncertain. Germline values: CDR1 SGHRS, CDR2 YFSETQ. V lost 0 bases and J lost 2, with 5 bases in between. This CDR3 is built from 13 residues.

The chain has TRBV7-9 and TRBJ1-5; D perhaps matches TRBD1 (6 bases). The length of the CDR3 is 13 residues. Looked up from germline, CDR1 is SEHNR and CDR2 is FQNEAQ (reference sequence). The V end lost 5 bases, the J end lost 6 bases, and 11 bases lay between the germline ends. The CDR3 region is CASSPGVSQPQHF. The CDR3 coding sequence is TGTGCCAGCAGCCCAGGGGTGAGTCAGCCCCAGCATTTT.

This clone was seen more than once but under ten times. The CDR3 region is CASSLGGVSEAFF. The CDR3, as DNA: TGTGCCAGCAGCTTAGGGGGGGTCTCTGAAGCTTTCTTT. This chain uses TRBV7-9 with TRBJ1-1; D might be TRBD1 (5 bases). The CDR3 has 13 residues. Trimming stripped 1 base from V and 6 bases from J, with 9 bases between. The germline CDR1 and CDR2 sequences are SEHNR and FQNEAQ (reference sequence).

The chain is built from TRBV18 and TRBJ2-6; TRBD1 aligns across 8 bases. CDR1 KGHSH and CDR2 LQKENI come from the germline V gene. This CDR3 is 17 amino acids long. V dropped 4 bases and J dropped 0; count of bases not matched to a gene: 5. CDR3 sequence reads: CASSRGQANSGANVLTF. The CDR3 region has the DNA TGTGCCAGCTCACGGGGACAGGCAAACTCTGGGGCCAACGTCCTGACTTTC.

The V gene is TRBV7-9, the J gene TRBJ2-1; 9 nucleotides align to TRBD2. Germline CDR1 reads SEHNR; CDR2 reads FQNEAQ (reference sequence). Trimming removed 4 bases from V and 2 bases from J; junction bases left unmatched: 3. The CDR3 sequence is 15 residues long. CDR3 protein: CASSSTSGTYNEQFF. The CDR3 nucleotides are TGTGCCAGCAGCTCGACTAGCGGTACCTACAATGAGCAGTTCTTC.

This clone has a single count. This chain links TRBV19 with TRBJ2-7; 13 bases map to TRBD2. Germline V gene lookup returns CDR1 LNHDA and CDR2 SQIVND (reference sequence). V lost 5 bases and J lost 4; bases outside the gene matches: 2. This CDR3 region has 14 residues. As DNA, the CDR3 is TGTGCCAGTAGTCGGACTAGCGGGAGATACGAGCAGTACTTC. It specifies CASSRTSGRYEQYF.

The chain is built from TRBV18 and TRBJ1-4; no clear D gene. Looked up from germline, CDR1 is KGHSH and CDR2 is LQKENI. Trimming removed 4 bases at V and 5 bases at J, with 8 bases between. The CDR3 consists of 13 residues. CDR3 bases: TGTGCCAGCTCACGCCTAGTCAATGAAAAACTGTTTTTT. It is translated as CASSRLVNEKLFF. Full variable domain (rest looked up from reference TRBV18 and TRBJ1-4): NAGVMQNPRHLVRRRGQEARLRCSPMKGHSHVYWYRQLPEEGLKFMVYLQKENIIDESGMPKERFSAEFPKEGPSILRIQQVVRGDSAAYFCASSRLVNEKLFFGSGTQLSVL.

V and J are TRBV28 and TRBJ2-2; D possibly corresponds to TRBD2 (6 bases). The CDR3 spans 13 residues. CDR1 is MDHEN, CDR2 SYDVKM, per germline. Deletions cut 9 bases from V and 1 base from J, with 9 bases between. CDR3 residues: CASRGGNTGELFF. In DNA, the CDR3 is TGTGCCAGTCGGGGAGGGAACACCGGGGAGCTGTTTTTT.

V and J are TRBV7-9 and TRBJ2-3, with 8 bases that match TRBD1. V shed 1 base, J shed 7 bases, and the junction held 1 base outside the gene matches. Germline-derived CDR1 and CDR2 are SEHNR and FQNEAQ (reference sequence). CDR3 length: 13 residues. The CDR3 coding sequence is TGTGCCAGCAGCTTAGGACAGGGGAATACGCAGTATTTT. This encodes CASSLGQGNTQYF. The complete variable domain, with remaining parts taken from reference TRBV7-9 and TRBJ2-3, reads DTGVSQNPRHKITKRGQNVTFRCDPISEHNRLYWYRQTLGQGPEFLTYFQNEAQLEKSRLLSDRFSAERPKGSFSTLEIQRTEQGDSAMYLCASSLGQGNTQYFGPGTRLTVL.

This clone is a singleton in its sample. The chain is built from TRBV6-1 and TRBJ1-4; D unclear. Trimming removed 2 bases at V and 4 bases at J, with 8 bases between. Germline CDR1 is MNHNS and CDR2 is SASEGT. This CDR3 is 14 amino acids long. The CDR3 reads CASSETWSNEKLFF. The DNA of the CDR3 is TGTGCCAGCAGTGAAACCTGGAGTAATGAAAAACTGTTTTTT.

In this sample, this clone turned up once. This chain links TRBV7-9 with TRBJ1-4, with D unclear. Germline V lookup: CDR1 SEHNR, CDR2 FQNEAQ (reference sequence). V lost 1 base and J 7 bases, leaving 7 bases between the germline ends. This CDR3 spans 13 amino acids. The CDR3 nucleotides read TGTGCCAGCAGCTTAGGAGGGTTTGAAAAACTGTTTTTT. This gives the protein CASSLGGFEKLFF.

V and J are TRBV9 and TRBJ2-4; D is unresolved. The CDR3 is made up of 17 amino acids. V lost 5 bases and J lost 0, with 18 bases in between. Germline CDR1 SGDLS, CDR2 YYNGEE. CDR3 region: CASSDTATGLAKNIQYF. The CDR3 DNA reads TGTGCCAGCAGTGATACCGCTACCGGGCTAGCCAAAAACATTCAGTACTTC. The variable domain in full, with the rest retrieved from reference TRBV9 and TRBJ2-4, is DSGVTQTPKHLITATGQRVTLRCSPRSGDLSVYWYQQSLDQGLQFLIQYYNGEERAKGNILERFSAQQFPDLHSELNLSSLELGDSALYFCASSDTATGLAKNIQYFGAGTRLSVL.

This chain joins TRBV7-8 and TRBJ2-5; 10 bases align to TRBD1. In germline, CDR1 is SGHVS, CDR2 FQNEAQ. The trim removed 1 base at V and 2 bases at J, leaving 4 bases unmatched. This CDR3 region has 16 residues. CDR3 in DNA: TGTGCCAGCAGCTTAGAGGGACAGGGGCTACAAGAGACCCAGTACTTC. As protein: CASSLEGQGLQETQYF.

This clone occurred a few times. The chain employs TRBV16 and TRBJ1-2; the D is unclear. The germline CDR1 and CDR2 sequences are KGHSY and FQNENV. Trimming stripped 2 bases from V and 4 bases from J, with 8 bases between. This CDR3 is 13 amino acids long. Here the CDR3 DNA reads TGTGCCAGCAGCCAAGGCGTTAGCTATGGCTACACCTTC. This encodes CASSQGVSYGYTF.

In this sample, this clone is medium-sized (0.01 to 0.1%). The chain has TRBV5-6 and TRBJ2-7; 8 nucleotides line up with TRBD1. Trimming at V came to 4 bases and at J to 6 bases, leaving 3 bases not matched to a gene. Germline assignment: CDR1 SGHDT and CDR2 YYEEEE. The CDR3 extends over 12 amino acids. The CDR3, as DNA: TGTGCCAGCAGCACCGGACAGGGCGAGCAGTACTTC. This codes for CASSTGQGEQYF. Based on the CDR3 plus reference TRBV5-6 and TRBJ2-7, the full variable domain is DAGVTQSPTHLIKTRGQQVTLRCSPKSGHDTVSWYQQALGQGPQFIFQYYEEEERQRGNFPDRFSGHQFPNYSSELNVNALLLGDSALYLCASSTGQGEQYFGPGTRLTVT.

This sequence joins TRBV27 and TRBJ1-1; D is unresolved. Germline V CDR1 and CDR2: MNHEY, SMNVEV (reference sequence). The CDR3 runs to 14 residues. The V end lost 4 bases, the J end lost 1 base, and 10 bases lay between the germline ends. This chain's CDR3 is CASSYSLGNTEAFF. The CDR3 bases are TGTGCCAGCAGTTATAGCCTTGGGAACACTGAAGCTTTCTTT.

This clone appeared a few times. Other DNA sequences from this sample encode an identical CDR3 as well. The genes are TRBV5-8 and TRBJ2-5; possibly TRBD1 or TRBD2 for D (5 bases each). The CDR3 has 13 amino acids. Between the trimmed V and J ends, which lost 4 bases and 3 bases, there was a span of 10 bases. Per the germline V gene, CDR1 is SGHTS and CDR2 is YDEGEE. The CDR3 DNA follows: TGTGCCAGCAGCCTCGGGGCCGAAGAGACCCAGTACTTC. Translating it yields CASSLGAEETQYF.

This clone has a handful of counts. The chain recombines TRBV6-1 with TRBJ1-2; D might be TRBD1 (6 bases). CDR1 is MNHNS, CDR2 SASEGT, per germline. Trimming took 5 bases from V and 4 from J, leaving 17 bases between them. CDR3 size: 15 residues. The CDR3 loop reads CASSLLLGGTYGYTF. In DNA form, the CDR3 reads TGTGCCAGCAGTTTATTGTTGGGGGGCACCTATGGCTACACCTTC.

This chain uses TRBV7-8 with TRBJ2-2, with D uncertain. Looked up from germline, CDR1 is SGHVS and CDR2 is FQNEAQ. The CDR3 covers 16 residues. Trimming pared 5 bases from V and 1 base from J, leaving 14 bases between. In DNA, the CDR3 is TGTGCCAGCAGCCGTCGAGGCTACAGGAACACCGGGGAGCTGTTTTTT. Protein product: CASSRRGYRNTGELFF.